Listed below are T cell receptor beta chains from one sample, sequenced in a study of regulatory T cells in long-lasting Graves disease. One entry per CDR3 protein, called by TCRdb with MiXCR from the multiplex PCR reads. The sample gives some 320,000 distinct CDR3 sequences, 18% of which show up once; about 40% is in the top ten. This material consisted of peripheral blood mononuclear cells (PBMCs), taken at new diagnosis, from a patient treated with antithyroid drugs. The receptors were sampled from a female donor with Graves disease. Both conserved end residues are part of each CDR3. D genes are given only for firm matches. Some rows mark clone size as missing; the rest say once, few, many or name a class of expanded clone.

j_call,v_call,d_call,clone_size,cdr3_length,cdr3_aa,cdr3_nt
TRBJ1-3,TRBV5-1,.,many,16,CASSSRQGLTGNTIYF,TGCGCCAGCAGCTCCCGCCAGGGCCTTACTGGAAACACCATATATTTT
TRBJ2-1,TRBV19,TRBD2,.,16,CASSIDAGGFGNEQFF,TGTGCCAGTAGTATAGATGCGGGAGGGTTTGGGAATGAGCAGTTCTTC
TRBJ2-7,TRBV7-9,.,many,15,CASSLHGDGTYEQYF,TGTGCCAGCAGCTTACACGGGGACGGGACCTACGAGCAGTACTTC
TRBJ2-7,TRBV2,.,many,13,CASSRDQAYEQYF,TGTGCCAGCAGTAGGGACCAAGCCTACGAGCAGTACTTC
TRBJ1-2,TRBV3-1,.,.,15,CASSQDRQALYGYTF,TGTGCCAGCAGCCAAGACCGACAGGCCCTCTATGGCTACACCTTC
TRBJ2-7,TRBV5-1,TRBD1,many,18,CASSLAPATGDYTYEQYF,TGCGCCAGCAGCTTGGCTCCAGCGACAGGGGATTATACCTACGAGCAGTACTTC
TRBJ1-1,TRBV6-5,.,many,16,CASSYPPGSLNTEAFF,TGTGCCAGCAGTTACCCGCCGGGGAGTCTGAACACTGAAGCTTTCTTT
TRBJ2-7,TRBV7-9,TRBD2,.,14,CASSLGGSSHEQYF,TGTGCCAGCAGCTTAGGCGGGAGTTCCCACGAGCAGTACTTC
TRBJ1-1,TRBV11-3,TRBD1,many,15,CASSPDRGMNTEAFF,TGTGCCAGCAGCCCAGACAGGGGAATGAACACTGAAGCTTTCTTT
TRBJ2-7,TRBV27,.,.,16,CASSFLSGSQLYEQYF,TGTGCCAGCAGTTTCCTTTCCGGGAGCCAACTTTACGAGCAGTACTTC
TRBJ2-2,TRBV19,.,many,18,CASSPLIQGGPNTGELFF,TGTGCCAGTAGTCCCTTGATACAGGGTGGCCCGAACACCGGGGAGCTGTTTTTT
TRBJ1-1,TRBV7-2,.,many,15,CASSLDAGMNTEAFF,TGTGCCAGCAGCTTAGATGCAGGGATGAACACTGAAGCTTTCTTT
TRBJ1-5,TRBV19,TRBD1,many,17,CASSRVGTVVINQPQHF,TGTGCCAGTAGTAGAGTAGGGACAGTAGTAATCAATCAGCCCCAGCATTTT
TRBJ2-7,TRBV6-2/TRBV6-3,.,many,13,CASSLAMRNEQYF,TGTGCCAGCAGTCTTGCCATGCGGAACGAGCAGTACTTC
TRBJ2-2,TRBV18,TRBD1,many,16,CASSDDRGRNTGELFF,TGTGCCAGCTCAGACGACAGGGGGCGGAACACCGGGGAGCTGTTTTTT
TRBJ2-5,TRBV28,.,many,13,CASSGDRMETQYF,TGTGCCAGCAGCGGAGACAGGATGGAGACCCAGTACTTC
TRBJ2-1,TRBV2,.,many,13,CASQRSSYNEQFF,TGTGCCAGCCAGCGGAGCTCCTACAATGAGCAGTTCTTC
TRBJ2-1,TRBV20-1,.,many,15,CSTDRLGGLEMKQFF,TGCAGTACAGACAGGTTGGGGGGGCTCGAAATGAAGCAGTTCTTC
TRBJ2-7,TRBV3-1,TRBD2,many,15,CASSQSLAVPYEQYF,TGTGCCAGCAGCCAATCGCTAGCGGTACCCTACGAGCAGTACTTC
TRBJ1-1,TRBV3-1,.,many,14,CASSSGTVNTEAFF,TGTGCCAGCAGCTCCGGGACGGTGAACACTGAAGCTTTCTTT
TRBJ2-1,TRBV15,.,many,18,CATSRDAGAGHQHNEQFF,TGTGCCACCAGCAGAGATGCAGGAGCGGGACACCAACACAATGAGCAGTTCTTC
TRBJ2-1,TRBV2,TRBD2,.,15,CASRTSGSTYNEQFF,TGTGCCAGCAGGACGAGCGGGAGTACCTACAATGAGCAGTTCTTC
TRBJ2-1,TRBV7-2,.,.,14,CASRPAGGYNEQFF,TGTGCCAGCAGACCGGCAGGGGGGTACAATGAGCAGTTCTTC
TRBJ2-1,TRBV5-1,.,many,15,CASSLGGFSYNEQFF,TGCGCCAGCAGCTTGGGCGGATTCTCCTACAATGAGCAGTTCTTC
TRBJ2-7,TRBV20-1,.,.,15,CSARGGAEARFEQYF,TGCAGTGCTAGAGGGGGCGCCGAGGCGAGATTTGAGCAGTACTTC
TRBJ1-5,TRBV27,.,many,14,CASSYQMGNQPQHF,TGTGCCAGCAGTTATCAGATGGGGAATCAGCCCCAGCATTTT
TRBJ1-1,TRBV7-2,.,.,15,CASSLIDRRGVEAFF,TGTGCCAGCAGCTTAATCGATCGGAGGGGGGTTGAAGCTTTCTTT
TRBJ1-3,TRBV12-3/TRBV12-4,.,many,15,CASSPGTTLVNTIYF,TGTGCCAGCAGTCCAGGGACAACCCTAGTCAACACCATATATTTT
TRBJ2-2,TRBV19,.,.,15,CASSIIGAGPGELFF,TGTGCCAGTAGTATTATCGGGGCAGGCCCCGGGGAGCTGTTTTTT
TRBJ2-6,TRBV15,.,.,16,CATSRVVGSGANVLTF,TGTGCCACCAGCAGAGTTGTGGGCTCTGGGGCCAACGTCCTGACTTTC
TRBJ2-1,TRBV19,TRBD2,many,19,CASSIPIRLAGAVYNEQFF,TGTGCCAGTAGTATACCCATCCGACTAGCGGGAGCGGTCTACAATGAGCAGTTCTTC
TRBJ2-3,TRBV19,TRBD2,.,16,CASSSRVAGRADTRYF,TGTGCCAGTAGTAGTCGGGTAGCGGGAAGGGCAGATACGCGGTATTTT